This T cell receptor (beta chain) was documented in a study of blood T cell repertoires in COVID-19. Study at large: Samples of COVID-19 (acute and convalescent) were obtained from the United States, Italy and Spain. Sample material is recorded as cDNA or gDNA derived from T cells, B-cell-depleted T cells, or PBMCs.

In the source study's methods: Nucleated cell counts were estimated from reference gene primer amplification. Measured with immunoSEQ multiplex PCR; TCRdb has only the in-frame clones, and not every one. The D gene and trimming were derived from the DNA, and the V and J assignments and clone size from that table. The sample shows under 200,000 clones, about 86% of them seen only once. CDR1 is GTSNPN, CDR2 SVGIG, per germline (reference sequence). This CDR3 comprises 15 residues. V lost 3 bases to trimming and J lost 3 bases; unmatched junction nucleotides: 8. Input material: peripheral blood. The rearrangement uses TRBV30 and TRBJ1-1; 9 bases line up with TRBD1. The sequence was obtained from a man younger than 35 with active or convalescent COVID-19. CDR3 loop: CAWSHRDRVYTEAFF. The CDR3 bases are TGTGCCTGGAGCCACCGGGACAGGGTGTACACTGAAGCTTTCTTT.